This entry concerns a single T cell receptor beta chain. Its antigen remains unidentified. This record belongs to a study of T cells in Graves' hyperthyroidism and ophthalmopathy. Study-wide results and limits: Ophthalmopathy cases were set apart from stable hyperthyroidism by a 13 V-J model. Ophthalmopathy was identified by the model a median around 6 months ahead of onset.

Amplified regions were TCR beta CDR3 sequences from RNA transcripts. First-round RT-PCR of the TCR CDR3 relied on the HTBI primer set. One entry per CDR3 protein results from TCRdb running MiXCR on the multiplex PCR reads. The table lists over 500,000 distinct CDR3 sequences, 15% to 20% of them singletons, with roughly 18% in the top ten. The germline V and J ends were trimmed by 6 bases and 4 bases, with 16 bases remaining between them. The CDR3 has 14 residues. The germline V gene encodes CDR1 SNHLY and CDR2 FYNNEI. Each diagnosis drew on symptoms, thyroxine, TRAb, thyroid ultrasound and orbital computed tomography findings.

V and J are TRBV2 and TRBJ2-7; D possibly uses TRBD1 or TRBD2 (5 bases each). The sequenced material came from blood. This receptor was taken from a woman aged 18-30 years with Graves' ophthalmopathy. The DNA of the CDR3 is TGTGCCAGCAGCAGGGACGGATTTAGATACGAGCAGTACTTC. Translating gives CASSRDGFRYEQYF.